The 18 T cell receptor beta chains presented below share a single source sample, sequenced in a study of CD8 T cells in Susac syndrome. After extraction with the RNeasy kit, about 0.5 to 1 ug of the RNA was reverse transcribed using random hexamers. TCRdb called the immunoSEQ multiplex PCR reads again in MiXCR, with one record for every CDR3 protein. Of approximately 220,000 distinct CDR3 sequences detected, 90% to 95% appear once; the ten largest clones hold about 0.13%. Sequencing was carried out using CD8+ T cells from PBMCs. The source of these receptors is a human donor with multiple sclerosis.

The CDR3: CSATSGDSYEQYF. CDR3 in DNA: TGCAGTGCCACAAGCGGGGACTCCTACGAGCAGTACTTC. V gene TRBV20-1 combines with J gene TRBJ2-7; TRBD2 matches at 7 bases. Germline lookup yields CDR1 DFQATT and CDR2 SNEGSKA (reference sequence). The CDR3 has 13 amino acids. Trimming at V came to 6 bases and at J to 0 bases, leaving 5 bases not matched to a gene.

J is TRBJ2-7 and V is TRBV4-3, with 8 bases identical to TRBD1. Germline V lookup: CDR1 LGHNA, CDR2 YSLEER. V lost 1 base, J lost 4 bases, and 6 bases stayed unmatched. This CDR3 has 15 amino acids. The CDR3 reads CASSQAGTGFYEQYF. The CDR3 nucleotides are TGCGCCAGCAGCCAAGCCGGGACAGGTTTTTACGAGCAGTACTTC.

The chain has TRBV9 and TRBJ1-1, with D maybe TRBD1 (5 bases). Looked up from germline, CDR1 is SGDLS and CDR2 is YYNGEE. Trimming cost V 3 bases and J 4 bases, with 13 bases left between them. This CDR3 comprises 14 residues. CDR3 protein: CASSAGWDPTEAFF. For the CDR3, the DNA is TGTGCCAGCAGCGCCGGCTGGGACCCCACTGAAGCTTTCTTT.

The chain recombines TRBV20-1 with TRBJ1-2, with a weak D call TRBD1 (5 bases). The V gene's germline CDR1 is DFQATT and CDR2 SNEGSKA (reference sequence). There are 14 residues in the CDR3. Deletions cut 0 bases from V and 7 bases from J, with 15 bases between. CDR3 coding DNA: TGCAGTGCTAGAGATCTGGGGGATGCCGTTGGCTACACCTTC. Its translation is CSARDLGDAVGYTF.

J is TRBJ1-1 and V is TRBV12-3 or TRBV12-4, with D possibly being TRBD1 (5 bases). The CDR3 loop spans 11 amino acids. V was pared by 8 bases and J by 4 bases, with 8 bases between. The CDR3 sequence: CASRGVTEAFF. The CDR3 nucleotides are TGTGCCAGCCGGGGGGTCACTGAAGCTTTCTTT.

This chain uses TRBV7-9 with TRBJ2-5; no reliable D call. Between the trimmed V and J ends, which lost 5 bases and 5 bases, there was a span of 12 bases. Germline assignment: CDR1 SEHNR and CDR2 FQNEAQ (reference sequence). The CDR3 is 13 residues long. CDR3 DNA sequence: TGTGCCAGCAGCCCCCCTGGTCGGGAGACCCAGTACTTC. Protein product: CASSPPGRETQYF.

The rearrangement uses TRBV5-6 and TRBJ2-2, with D tentatively TRBD1 (5 bases). This CDR3 region has 13 residues. The V gene's germline CDR1 is SGHDT and CDR2 YYEEEE. V was cut by 1 base and J by 9 bases, with 10 bases left in between. The CDR3 DNA sequence: TGTGCCAGCAGCTTGTATCAGGGTCGGGAGCTGTTTTTT. As protein: CASSLYQGRELFF.

This chain joins TRBV9 and TRBJ2-3, with D perhaps given as TRBD1 or TRBD2 (5 bases each). The CDR3 sequence is 16 residues long. Between the trimmed V and J ends, which lost 0 bases and 2 bases, there was a span of 13 bases. Per the germline V gene, CDR1 is SGDLS and CDR2 is YYNGEE. This chain's CDR3 is CASSVEALGPTDTQYF. CDR3 bases: TGTGCCAGCAGCGTAGAGGCCCTGGGACCCACAGATACGCAGTATTTT.

J is TRBJ2-3 and V is TRBV2, with 9 bases lining up with TRBD2. The CDR3 loop spans 16 amino acids. Germline CDR1 SNHLY, CDR2 FYNNEI. With 2 bases clipped from V and 1 base from J, the junction kept 4 bases outside the gene matches. CDR3 coding DNA: TGTGCCAGCAGTGAACACAGCGGGGGGCGCACAGATACGCAGTATTTT. This sequence encodes CASSEHSGGRTDTQYF.

V is TRBV7-8 and J is TRBJ2-1, with D hard to call. This CDR3 is built from 11 residues. Trimming removed 2 bases from V and 12 bases from J, with 8 bases in between. The germline V gene encodes CDR1 SGHVS and CDR2 FQNEAQ. CDR3 nucleotide sequence: TGTGCCAGCAGCTTAATGGCCAGGCAGTTCTTC. This sequence encodes CASSLMARQFF.

V gene TRBV27 combines with J gene TRBJ1-3; D is ambiguous. Trimming removed 0 bases from V and 1 base from J, with 7 bases in between. CDR3 length: 15 amino acids. Germline values: CDR1 MNHEY, CDR2 SMNVEV (reference sequence). CDR3 coding DNA: TGTGCCAGCAGTTTATCAGGAGGGTCTGGAAACACCATATATTTT. Translated: CASSLSGGSGNTIYF.

The rearrangement joins TRBV5-6 to TRBJ1-2; D remains unclear. Germline loops: CDR1 SGHDT, CDR2 YYEEEE. CDR3 length equals 15 residues. Trimming stripped 0 bases from V and 4 bases from J, with 13 bases between. The CDR3 DNA is TGTGCCAGCAGCTTGGCCCCCGGACGGACCTATGGCTACACCTTC. Amino acid sequence: CASSLAPGRTYGYTF.

The DNA for the CDR3 is TGTGCCAGCAGCCAGGAGGACGGGGCCCCCTACGAGCAGTACTTC. Its protein is CASSQEDGAPYEQYF. The rearrangement links TRBV11-2 to TRBJ2-7, with D possibly being TRBD1 or TRBD2 (5 bases each). This CDR3 spans 15 amino acids. Germline CDR1 is SGHAT and CDR2 is FQNNGV. Deletions cut 5 bases from V and 2 bases from J, with 16 bases between.

This sequence joins TRBV27 and TRBJ1-5; TRBD1 agrees at 10 bases. Trimming took 4 bases from V and 2 from J; bases not matched to a gene: 2. The CDR3 has 15 residues. The germline V gene has CDR1 MNHEY and CDR2 SMNVEV (reference sequence). DNA for the CDR3: TGTGCCAGCAGTTGGACAGGGGGGGGCAATCAGCCCCAGCATTTT. Translated: CASSWTGGGNQPQHF.

The chain is built from TRBV5-6 and TRBJ1-5; the D is unclear. The CDR3 totals 14 residues. The germline CDR1 and CDR2 sequences are SGHDT and YYEEEE. The V and J ends lost 0 bases and 6 bases respectively, with 10 bases between them. For the CDR3, the DNA is TGTGCCAGCAGCTTGGGTATGGGCACTCAGCCCCAGCATTTT. This translates into CASSLGMGTQPQHF. The whole variable domain, remainder taken from reference TRBV5-6 and TRBJ1-5, is DAGVTQSPTHLIKTRGQQVTLRCSPKSGHDTVSWYQQALGQGPQFIFQYYEEEERQRGNFPDRFSGHQFPNYSSELNVNALLLGDSALYLCASSLGMGTQPQHFGDGTRLSIL.

The V and J genes are TRBV12-3 or TRBV12-4 and TRBJ1-2; no definite D call. The CDR3 sequence is 12 residues long. V gave up 6 bases and J gave up 5 bases, with 10 bases separating them. The CDR3: CASSNRDYGYTF. The CDR3 nucleotides read TGTGCCAGCAGCAACCGGGATTATGGCTACACCTTC.

This clonotype has a single count. Compared with germline, one end of the junction differs, possibly owing to a read error. The chain recombines TRBV19 with TRBJ2-1; D remains ambiguous. Germline V lookup: CDR1 LNHDA, CDR2 SQIVND (reference sequence). The CDR3 totals 14 residues. The CDR3 here is CVSSRINDGSEQFF. CDR3 nucleotides: TGTGTCAGTAGTCGCATCAACGATGGTTCTGAGCAGTTCTTC.

This sequence joins TRBV6-5 and TRBJ1-1, with D unresolved. Trimming removed 2 bases at V and 1 base at J, with 11 bases between. Per the germline V gene, CDR1 is MNHEY and CDR2 is SVGAGI. There are 15 residues in the CDR3. Here the CDR3 reads CASSYTVDGNTEAFF. Here the CDR3 DNA reads TGTGCCAGCAGTTACACCGTGGACGGGAACACTGAAGCTTTCTTT.